These 14 T cell receptor beta chains were sequenced from one sample in a study of blood T cell repertoires in COVID-19. Some clones are missing from TCRdb's copy, which holds only in-frame ones; the method was immunoSEQ multiplex PCR. The sample has 180,000 or so clones; about 88% are singletons. Sequenced sample: peripheral blood. The receptors derive from a man between 18 and 35 years old with acute or convalescent COVID-19.

The gene calls are TRBV6-5 and TRBJ1-6; 12 bases fit TRBD1. V was pared by 4 bases and J by 7 bases, with 5 bases of the junction left unmatched. Germline CDR1 and CDR2: MNHEY and SVGAGI. This CDR3 is built from 16 residues. The DNA of the CDR3 is TGTGCCAGCAGTTCATTGGGACAGGGGGCCAATTCACCCCTCCACTTT. It is translated as CASSSLGQGANSPLHF.

The rearrangement uses TRBV2 and TRBJ1-5, with TRBD1 matching over 9 bases. The CDR3 contains 16 residues. Trimming removed 4 bases from V and 6 bases from J; junction bases left unmatched: 10. Germline CDR1 reads SNHLY; CDR2 reads FYNNEI. CDR3 DNA: TGTGCCAGCAGTGTCAACAGGGGGCGAGGAGGTCAGCCCCAGCATTTT. This codes for CASSVNRGRGGQPQHF.

The V call is TRBV18, the J call TRBJ1-6; no firm D call. CDR1 and CDR2 from the germline V gene are KGHSH and LQKENI. Between the trimmed V and J ends, which lost 5 bases and 8 bases, there was a span of 13 bases. The CDR3 is made up of 14 amino acids. CDR3 DNA: TGTGCCAGCTCAGAGACCGAGGGCTATTCACCCCTCCACTTT. Translation: CASSETEGYSPLHF.

The gene calls are TRBV5-1 and TRBJ1-2; TRBD1 matches 9 bases. The CDR3 has 13 residues. CDR1 and CDR2 from the germline V gene are SGHRS and YFSETQ. The J segment lost 8 bases and the V segment lost 2 bases, leaving 4 bases of the junction unmatched. CDR3 sequence (DNA): TGCGCCAGCAGCTTACCGGGACAGGGCGGCTACACCTTC. Protein sequence: CASSLPGQGGYTF.

CDR3 nucleotide sequence: TGTGCCAGCAGCTTTGCGGACTACGAGCAGTACGTC. Protein product: CASSFADYEQYV. The gene calls are TRBV5-6 and TRBJ2-7; D is unclear. From germline, CDR1 is SGHDT and CDR2 YYEEEE. V lost 2 bases to trimming and J lost 3 bases, with 6 bases between them. The CDR3 is 12 residues long.

The sample holds many counts of this clone. The V call is TRBV25-1, the J call TRBJ2-5, with TRBD1 as a possible D gene (5 bases). The V end lost 1 base, the J end lost 5 bases, and 14 bases lay between the germline ends. In germline, CDR1 is MGHDK, CDR2 SYGVNS. The CDR3 is made up of 15 amino acids. In DNA, the CDR3 is TGTGCCAGCAGTGAATCCCAGGGTCCTTGGGAGACCCAGTACTTC. Residues: CASSESQGPWETQYF.

CDR3 protein: CASSWTGGTTEAFF. The CDR3 DNA reads as TGTGCCAGCAGCTGGACAGGGGGCACCACTGAAGCTTTCTTT. The chain combines TRBV7-9 with TRBJ1-1; 11 nucleotides match TRBD1. J gave up 4 bases and V 4 bases, and 2 bases lay outside the gene matches. The CDR3 contains 14 residues. Germline V gene sequence: CDR1 SEHNR, CDR2 FQNEAQ (reference sequence).

The V call is TRBV5-6, the J call TRBJ1-1; possibly TRBD1 for D (6 bases). Germline CDR1 SGHDT, CDR2 YYEEEE. CDR3 length equals 13 residues. Trimming cost V 0 bases and J 12 bases, with 15 bases left between them. For the CDR3, the DNA is TGTGCCAGCAGCTTGGTGTCGGCAGGGGTCCCTTTCTTT. Its protein is CASSLVSAGVPFF.

The chain has TRBV30 and TRBJ2-5; no clear D. The CDR3 sequence is 13 residues long. CDR1 and CDR2 from the germline V gene are GTSNPN and SVGIG (reference sequence). Trimming cost V 0 bases and J 5 bases, with 10 bases left between them. CDR3 DNA sequence: TGTGCCTGGAGTGTTTTACTACATGAGACCCAGTACTTC. It codes for CAWSVLLHETQYF. Filled out from reference TRBV30 and TRBJ2-5, the complete variable domain reads SQTIHQWPATLVQPVGSPLSLECTVEGTSNPNLYWYRQAAGRGLQLLFYSVGIGQISSEVPQNLSASRPQDRQFILSSKKLLLSDSGFYLCAWSVLLHETQYFGPGTRLLVL.

The V and J genes are TRBV4-2 and TRBJ2-7; TRBD2 matches 12 bases. V dropped 3 bases and J dropped 3; count of bases not matched to a gene: 6. The CDR3 consists of 16 residues. Germline lookup yields CDR1 LGHNA and CDR2 YNFKEQ. CDR3 residues: CASSQDLAGGNYEQYF. The CDR3 DNA reads TGTGCCAGCAGCCAGGACCTAGCGGGGGGGAACTACGAGCAGTACTTC.

The chain couples TRBV6-5 to TRBJ1-2; possibly TRBD1 for D (5 bases). The germline CDR1 and CDR2 sequences are MNHEY and SVGAGI. V lost 2 bases and J lost 14, with 18 bases in between. The CDR3 length is 13 residues. Here the CDR3 reads CASSYEAFGGETF. The CDR3 nucleotides are TGTGCCAGCAGTTACGAGGCTTTCGGGGGTGAGACCTTC.

The chain is built from TRBV6-1 and TRBJ1-4; TRBD1 is a possible D gene (6 bases). The germline V gene encodes CDR1 MNHNS and CDR2 SASEGT. The CDR3 length is 13 residues. Trimming took 3 bases from V and 8 from J, leaving 10 bases between them. CDR3: CASSDRGGEKLFF. The CDR3 DNA follows: TGTGCCAGCAGTGACAGGGGAGGGGAAAAACTGTTTTTT.

The V call is TRBV6-5, the J call TRBJ2-5; 7 nucleotides line up with TRBD1. CDR3 length equals 11 residues. J was trimmed by 4 bases and V by 7 bases; bases with no gene match: 0. CDR1 MNHEY and CDR2 SVGAGI come from the germline V gene. The CDR3 DNA reads as TGTGCCAGCAAGGGGGCAGAGACCCAGTACTTC. Its translation is CASKGAETQYF.

The gene calls are TRBV7-8 and TRBJ1-1; possibly TRBD1 for D (5 bases). Germline V gene data show CDR1 as SGHVS and CDR2 as FQNEAQ. Trimming took 2 bases from V and 4 from J, leaving 14 bases between them. The CDR3 length is 15 residues. This CDR3 reads CASSLMGGVGTEAFF. CDR3 in DNA: TGTGCCAGCAGCTTAATGGGAGGGGTAGGCACTGAAGCTTTCTTT.